The 24 T cell receptor beta chains presented below share a single source sample, sequenced in a study of blood T cell repertoires in COVID-19. Assay used: immunoSEQ multiplex PCR; TCRdb lists only in-frame clones, some missing. The sample records about 75,000 clones, under 90% being singletons. The sample taken for sequencing was peripheral blood. The receptors derive from a human donor in a cohort sampled during active COVID-19.

The genes are TRBV9 and TRBJ1-2; D gene uncertain. This CDR3 is built from 14 residues. Trimming removed 1 base from V and 0 bases from J, with 7 bases in between. The germline V gene encodes CDR1 SGDLS and CDR2 YYNGEE. CDR3 loop: CASSVRTANYGYTF. DNA of the CDR3: TGTGCCAGCAGCGTAAGAACAGCTAACTATGGCTACACCTTC. Variable domain in full (rest from reference TRBV9 and TRBJ1-2): DSGVTQTPKHLITATGQRVTLRCSPRSGDLSVYWYQQSLDQGLQFLIQYYNGEERAKGNILERFSAQQFPDLHSELNLSSLELGDSALYFCASSVRTANYGYTFGSGTRLTVV.

J is TRBJ1-1 and V is TRBV27; 7 nucleotides line up with TRBD1. V trimming: 6 bases; J trimming: 1 base; junction bases outside the gene matches: 8. CDR1 and CDR2 from the germline V gene are MNHEY and SMNVEV (reference sequence). The CDR3 sequence is 15 residues long. The CDR3 coding sequence is TGTGCCAGCAGCCAAGGGACAGTTAGGAACACTGAAGCTTTCTTT. It is translated as CASSQGTVRNTEAFF.

This clone has a single count. This chain uses TRBV5-1 with TRBJ2-5; 8 positions match TRBD1. There are 14 residues in the CDR3. CDR1 is SGHRS, CDR2 YFSETQ, per germline. The junction had 6 bases not matched to a gene; V was cut back by 3 bases and J by 5 bases. CDR3 protein: CASSWTGLGETQYF. CDR3 nucleotide sequence: TGCGCCAGCAGCTGGACAGGGCTCGGGGAGACCCAGTACTTC.

The chain carries TRBV20-1 and TRBJ2-1; 8 bases line up with TRBD2. CDR1 is DFQATT and CDR2 is SNEGSKA in the germline V gene (reference sequence). This CDR3 region has 11 residues. The CDR3: CSLAGGGEQFF. The CDR3 DNA reads as TGCAGCCTGGCGGGGGGCGGTGAGCAGTTCTTC.

This clone occurred a few times. The genes are TRBV4-3 and TRBJ2-2; D uncertain. V was pared by 3 bases and J by 0 bases, with 5 bases between. Germline-derived CDR1 and CDR2 are LGHNA and YSLEER. This CDR3 is built from 14 residues. CDR3 DNA sequence: TGCGCCAGCAGCCAGGCGGCGAACACCGGGGAGCTGTTTTTT. Encoded protein: CASSQAANTGELFF.

This chain connects TRBV9 to TRBJ2-7; 8 bases agree with TRBD1. CDR1 and CDR2 (germline): SGDLS, YYNGEE. CDR3 length: 14 residues. With V trimmed by 1 base and J by 6 bases, 6 bases remained unmatched. The CDR3 nucleotides read TGTGCCAGCAGCGTAATCGCAGGGGGCGGCGAGCAGTACTTC. Translating it yields CASSVIAGGGEQYF.

The V and J genes are TRBV5-4 and TRBJ1-1; maybe TRBD1 (6 bases). Trimming left V 4 bases short and J 4 bases short, with 17 bases between. CDR1 is SGHNT and CDR2 is YYREEE in the germline V gene (reference sequence). CDR3 size: 15 residues. The CDR3 nucleotides read TGTGCCAGCAGCCTGCAGGGGAGTAGGGGCACTGAAGCTTTCTTT. Translation gives CASSLQGSRGTEAFF.

The CDR3 sequence: CSVVMARNTEAFF. CDR3 bases: TGCAGCGTTGTCATGGCCAGGAACACTGAAGCTTTCTTT. This rearrangement joins TRBV29-1 to TRBJ1-1; D is undetermined. V was cut by 4 bases and J by 1 base, with 10 bases left in between. Looked up from germline, CDR1 is SQVTM and CDR2 is ANQGSEA. The CDR3 runs to 13 residues.

The chain couples TRBV9 to TRBJ1-2; 9 nucleotides agree with TRBD1. This CDR3 spans 18 amino acids. Germline V lookup: CDR1 SGDLS, CDR2 YYNGEE. Trimming took 2 bases from V and 8 from J; bases not matched to a gene: 19. For the CDR3, the DNA is TGTGCCAGCAGCGTTTCAGTCGCCCCAATACAGGGGGCGCACGGCTACACCTTC. Its protein product is CASSVSVAPIQGAHGYTF.

The chain carries TRBV19 and TRBJ2-7; D remains unclear. The CDR3 is 14 residues long. Germline lookup yields CDR1 LNHDA and CDR2 SQIVND (reference sequence). V gave up 7 bases and J gave up 0 bases, with 13 bases separating them. The CDR3 region has the DNA TGTGCCAGTAAATTCGAGAGTCTCTCCTACGAGCAGTACTTC. Translated, it gives CASKFESLSYEQYF.

In this sample, this clone turned up once. The chain carries TRBV9 and TRBJ2-3, with 11 bases that match TRBD1. This CDR3 is built from 15 residues. CDR1 SGDLS and CDR2 YYNGEE come from the germline V gene. Trimming cost V 6 bases and J 3 bases; bases outside gene matches: 6. Written as DNA, the CDR3 is TGTGCCAGCACCTCCGGACAGGGGGCGACAGATACGCAGTATTTT. Protein product: CASTSGQGATDTQYF.

The rearrangement joins TRBV9 to TRBJ1-1, with a tentative D call TRBD1 (5 bases). V was cut by 4 bases and J by 6 bases, with 13 bases left in between. There are 13 residues in the CDR3. Germline V gene data show CDR1 as SGDLS and CDR2 as YYNGEE. CDR3 DNA: TGTGCCAGCAGCCCCGGCGGCAGGGCTGAAGCTTTCTTT. This encodes CASSPGGRAEAFF.

This CDR3 reads CASSLGAVPGVDTQYF. The DNA for the CDR3 is TGTGCCAGCAGCTTGGGAGCGGTCCCCGGGGTAGATACCCAGTACTTC. The V gene is TRBV5-6, the J gene TRBJ2-5, with a possible D match to TRBD2 (5 bases). V lost 0 bases and J lost 8, with 20 bases in between. Germline CDR1 reads SGHDT; CDR2 reads YYEEEE. This CDR3 comprises 16 residues.

V is TRBV5-6 and J is TRBJ1-4, with 7 bases fitting TRBD1. Germline values: CDR1 SGHDT, CDR2 YYEEEE. V shed 5 bases, J shed 2 bases, and the junction held 18 bases outside the gene matches. CDR3 length: 19 residues. Here the CDR3 DNA reads TGTGCCAGCAGGTCCGAACAGGGGTCCCTTCGAATGACTAATGAAAAACTGTTTTTT. It translates to CASRSEQGSLRMTNEKLFF.

The chain employs TRBV30 and TRBJ2-4; maybe TRBD2 (6 bases). The length of the CDR3 is 14 residues. The V end lost 1 base, the J end lost 8 bases, and 15 bases lay between the germline ends. From germline, CDR1 is GTSNPN and CDR2 SVGIG (reference sequence). CDR3 protein: CAWSGGTQNHIQYF. CDR3 nucleotide sequence: TGTGCCTGGAGTGGCGGGACCCAGAACCACATTCAGTACTTC.

The chain couples TRBV14 to TRBJ2-5; weak D call: TRBD1 (7 bases). CDR3 length: 14 amino acids. V gave up 4 bases and J gave up 4 bases, with 13 bases separating them. CDR1 and CDR2 from the germline V gene are SGHDN and FVKESK. CDR3 sequence reads: CASSLPQGGETQYF. The CDR3 region has the DNA TGTGCCAGCAGCCTCCCTCAGGGGGGAGAGACCCAGTACTTC.

This clone was found a few times. V and J are TRBV2 and TRBJ1-1; D is unresolved. V gave up 3 bases and J gave up 5 bases, with 10 bases separating them. In germline, CDR1 is SNHLY, CDR2 FYNNEI. This CDR3 has 13 amino acids. CDR3 region: CASSDSPGTEAFF. The CDR3 coding sequence is TGTGCCAGCAGTGACAGCCCGGGGACTGAAGCTTTCTTT.

J is TRBJ2-1 and V is TRBV10-3, with TRBD1 matching 9 bases. The CDR3 length is 17 residues. The germline V gene has CDR1 ENHRY and CDR2 SYGVKD. V was pared by 2 bases and J by 8 bases, with 13 bases of the junction left unmatched. The CDR3 DNA follows: TGTGCCATCAGTGAGGGGAGGGGGGACAGGGTTCCTCATGAGCAGTTCTTC. Translated, it gives CAISEGRGDRVPHEQFF.

This chain links TRBV4-2 with TRBJ1-3; 7 bases agree with TRBD1. V lost 2 bases and J lost 0; bases outside the gene matches: 4. This CDR3 spans 16 amino acids. Germline V gives CDR1 LGHNA, CDR2 YNFKEQ. CDR3: CASSQLGQSSGNTIYF. The CDR3 DNA is TGTGCCAGCAGCCAACTGGGACAGAGCTCTGGAAACACCATATATTTT.

The gene calls are TRBV6-5 and TRBJ1-6, with D possibly matching TRBD1 (5 bases). Per germline, CDR1 MNHEY and CDR2 SVGAGI. Trimming cost V 3 bases and J 7 bases, with 10 bases left between them. The CDR3 is made up of 14 amino acids. CDR3 sequence (DNA): TGTGCCAGCAGTTATCGGCAGGGAAATTCACCCCTCCACTTT. This encodes CASSYRQGNSPLHF.

The chain links TRBV9 to TRBJ2-1, with 7 bases that match TRBD1. J was trimmed by 5 bases and V by 0 bases; bases with no gene match: 8. The length of the CDR3 is 16 residues. CDR1 is SGDLS and CDR2 is YYNGEE in the germline V gene. The CDR3 sequence: CASSVEGDSINNEQFF. CDR3 DNA: TGTGCCAGCAGCGTAGAAGGGGACAGTATAAACAATGAGCAGTTCTTC.

The chain is built from TRBV7-2 and TRBJ2-7; TRBD1 might be the D (5 bases). V dropped 4 bases and J dropped 7 bases, with 14 bases sitting between them. This CDR3 region has 13 residues. Germline-derived CDR1 and CDR2 are SGHTA and FQGNSA. In DNA, the CDR3 is TGTGCCAGCAGCTCCCTGCAGGGTTCGGAGCAGTACTTC. This gives the protein CASSSLQGSEQYF.

The genes are TRBV6-5 and TRBJ2-7; 10 nucleotides align to TRBD1. V lost 5 bases and J lost 4; bases outside the gene matches: 8. Germline V gives CDR1 MNHEY, CDR2 SVGAGI. The CDR3 is made up of 15 amino acids. CDR3 in amino acids: CASSLRGTGEYEQYF. The CDR3 nucleotides read TGTGCCAGCAGTCTAAGGGGGACAGGGGAATACGAGCAGTACTTC.

The V gene is TRBV28, the J gene TRBJ1-4, with D possibly matching TRBD1 (5 bases). Germline CDR1 is MDHEN and CDR2 is SYDVKM. Trimming cost V 5 bases and J 5 bases, with 15 bases left between them. This CDR3 region has 15 residues. CDR3 region: CASSPYGGGNEKLFF. The CDR3 DNA sequence: TGTGCCAGCAGTCCCTATGGGGGAGGGAATGAAAAACTGTTTTTT.